These T cell receptor beta chains were read from a single sample in a study of T cells in Graves' hyperthyroidism and ophthalmopathy. TCRdb recomputed calls from the multiplex PCR reads with MiXCR, one row per CDR3 protein. The sample contains about 380,000 distinct CDR3 sequences, less than 20% of which appear only once. Material for sequencing was blood. These receptor sequences come from a man aged 18-30 years with Graves' ophthalmopathy. Both conserved end residues are part of each CDR3. Fields, in order: CDR3 protein, clone size, J gene, V gene, D gene. D genes are given only for firm matches. Only part of the rows carry a size: once, few, many, or a class if the clone is expanded.

CASFRDGNEKLFF many TRBJ1-4 TRBV6-1 .
CASSYGRADGYTF . TRBJ1-2 TRBV6-5 .
CASSQDLYPGDTQYF . TRBJ2-3 TRBV4-1 .
CASRPGTTSTDTQYF few TRBJ2-3 TRBV6-2/TRBV6-3 .
CASSLSENPNEQFF many TRBJ2-1 TRBV12-3/TRBV12-4 .
CASSFQGAYTEAFF many TRBJ1-1 TRBV5-1 TRBD1
CATSDFSGTGHSSKVYNEQFF . TRBJ2-1 TRBV24-1 TRBD1
CATSEGPNYGYTF many TRBJ1-2 TRBV24-1 .
CATSGASKGFEKLFF few TRBJ1-4 TRBV15 .
CASSLQPDENSPLHF few TRBJ1-6 TRBV5-1 .
CASSLAGSGETQYF many TRBJ2-5 TRBV7-2 .
CASSVWISGNTIYF . TRBJ1-3 TRBV5-6 .
CASSYTGTGSYEQYF many TRBJ2-7 TRBV7-2 .
CASTLTGTNQPQHF many TRBJ1-5 TRBV28 TRBD1
CASSDGGQPQHF many TRBJ1-5 TRBV2 .
CASRPTGTTKYNEQFF many TRBJ2-1 TRBV28 TRBD2
CASSTYRDNTIYF many TRBJ1-3 TRBV18 .
CASSQGTFGRDTQYF many TRBJ2-3 TRBV3-1 .
CASMGGPHGYTF many TRBJ1-2 TRBV5-1 .
CASSSSGSPYGYTF many TRBJ1-2 TRBV6-5 .
CASSWDSSYEQYF many TRBJ2-7 TRBV5-1 TRBD1
CSARERSRASYEQYF . TRBJ2-7 TRBV20-1 .
CASSLSGGAPPEQFF . TRBJ2-1 TRBV9 TRBD2
CATSDPGLAGKETQYF many TRBJ2-5 TRBV24-1 TRBD2
CSARAGISGANVLTF few TRBJ2-6 TRBV20-1 .
CASSASGNSLYEQYF few TRBJ2-7 TRBV6-2/TRBV6-3 .
CASSTQGDQPQHF many TRBJ1-5 TRBV19 .
CASSPSLWGRGDQPQHF many TRBJ1-5 TRBV27 .
CASSDRTGGTDTQYF . TRBJ2-3 TRBV9 .
CASTWGTGSNQPQHF . TRBJ1-5 TRBV19 .
CASTDSGNTEAFF few TRBJ1-1 TRBV6-5 .
CASSYSFGSEQYF few TRBJ2-7 TRBV6-5 .
CASSSPTSGTYEQYF many TRBJ2-7 TRBV11-1 .
CASRKTSGGATEQFF many TRBJ2-1 TRBV2 TRBD2
CASSTGDRSYEQYF . TRBJ2-7 TRBV27 .
CASSAVYNQPQHF many TRBJ1-5 TRBV2 .
CASRRTVGTEAFF many TRBJ1-1 TRBV5-5 .
CSASLRALYNEQFF many TRBJ2-1 TRBV20-1 .
CASSYSETGVNYEQYF many TRBJ2-7 TRBV6-5 TRBD1
CASSRRGEGAYEQYF many TRBJ2-7 TRBV12-3/TRBV12-4 .
CASSQVTPNYQRTHRGYGYTF few TRBJ1-2 TRBV3-1 .
CASSLIWSQETQYF . TRBJ2-5 TRBV7-3 .
CASSSLGQSYQPQHF many TRBJ1-5 TRBV7-8 .
CASSYRGERDGEYF many TRBJ2-7 TRBV6-5 TRBD2